This T cell receptor beta chain emerged from a study of blood T cell repertoires in COVID-19. Across the study: T cells, B-cell-depleted T cells, or PBMCs provided the cDNA or gDNA that served as material.

Original analysis: Amplified reference gene primers provided the basis for estimating nucleated cell counts. The assay was immunoSEQ multiplex PCR, and TCRdb's table has in-frame clones only and misses some. Clone size and the V and J calls come from that table; the DNA yielded D and trimming. The table records more than 200,000 clones, around 90% of them present only once. Trimming removed 3 bases from V and 0 bases from J, with 12 bases in between. The CDR3 has 17 amino acids. CDR1 and CDR2 from the germline V gene are KGHSH and LQKENI. The sample was peripheral blood. The V and J genes are TRBV18 and TRBJ2-6; perhaps TRBD1 as D (6 bases). The receptor was isolated from a human donor in a cohort sampled during active COVID-19. The CDR3 sequence is CASSPQGITSGANVLTF. The CDR3 DNA follows: TGTGCCAGCTCACCTCAGGGGATAACCTCTGGGGCCAACGTCCTGACTTTC. Drawing the rest from reference TRBV18 and TRBJ2-6, the complete variable domain is NAGVMQNPRHLVRRRGQEARLRCSPMKGHSHVYWYRQLPEEGLKFMVYLQKENIIDESGMPKERFSAEFPKEGPSILRIQQVVRGDSAAYFCASSPQGITSGANVLTFGAGSRLTVL.